This entry lists 19 T cell receptor beta chains sequenced from one sample in a study of blood T cell repertoires in COVID-19. The protocol was immunoSEQ multiplex PCR, while the TCRdb copy is restricted to in-frame clones and leaves out a portion. The profile shows tens of thousands of clones, around 87% of them singletons. Specimen: peripheral blood. The receptors originated from a man aged 70 or older with active COVID-19.

This clone was observed a single time. The gene calls are TRBV11-3 and TRBJ2-6; TRBD1 aligns across 7 bases. The germline V gene encodes CDR1 SGHNT and CDR2 YENEEA. V trimming: 5 bases; J trimming: 0 bases; junction bases outside the gene matches: 4. The CDR3 runs 16 residues. The CDR3 DNA sequence: TGTGCCAGCAGCCTACAGGGGAGCTCTGGGGCCAACGTCCTGACTTTC. This encodes CASSLQGSSGANVLTF.

The CDR3 DNA reads as TGTGCCAGCAGCCAAGATGGAGCGGGGGGCCCGAGGGGTGCGTTCTTC. The encoded protein is CASSQDGAGGPRGAFF. The chain joins TRBV3-1 (or the pseudogene TRBV3-2) to TRBJ2-1; 9 bases map to TRBD2. Germline trimming cut 0 bases from V and 15 bases from J; bases unmatched to any gene: 15. Germline-derived CDR1 and CDR2 are LGHDT and YNNKEL (reference sequence). The length of the CDR3 is 16 residues.

The chain carries TRBV2 and TRBJ1-2, with a tentative D call TRBD1 (6 bases). Trimming stripped 7 bases from V and 4 bases from J, with 10 bases between. The CDR3 runs 12 residues. Germline V CDR1 and CDR2: SNHLY, FYNNEI. The CDR3 here is CASTPDSYGYTF. Here the CDR3 DNA reads TGTGCCAGCACCCCGGACAGCTATGGCTACACCTTC.

The CDR3 protein is CASSLGGTGAYEQYF. CDR3 DNA: TGTGCCAGCAGCTTAGGGGGGACAGGGGCCTACGAGCAGTACTTC. The chain is built from TRBV7-8 and TRBJ2-7; TRBD1 matches 10 bases. Germline V lookup: CDR1 SGHVS, CDR2 FQNEAQ. There are 15 residues in the CDR3. The trim removed 1 base at V and 2 bases at J, leaving 2 bases unmatched.

This clone was detected only a few times. V usage is TRBV2 and J usage is TRBJ1-1; D may be TRBD1 (5 bases). Germline loops: CDR1 SNHLY, CDR2 FYNNEI. This CDR3 contains 15 residues. The V and J ends lost 2 bases and 1 base respectively, with 11 bases between them. This CDR3 reads CASSESRAKNTEAFF. The DNA of the CDR3 is TGTGCCAGCAGTGAAAGCAGGGCGAAGAACACTGAAGCTTTCTTT.

V and J are TRBV11-3 and TRBJ2-7; 8 bases fit TRBD1. The length of the CDR3 is 14 residues. After removal of 5 bases from V and 2 bases from J, the junction contained 5 bases not matched to a gene. Germline V gives CDR1 SGHNT, CDR2 YENEEA. CDR3 residues: CASSLGTGAYEQYF. The CDR3 region has the DNA TGTGCCAGCAGCCTGGGGACAGGAGCCTACGAGCAGTACTTC. The variable domain in full, completed from reference TRBV11-3 and TRBJ2-7, reads EAGVVQSPRYKIIEKKQPVAFWCNPISGHNTLYWYLQNLGQGPELLIRYENEEAVDDSQLPKDRFSAERLKGVDSTLKIQPAELGDSAVYLCASSLGTGAYEQYFGPGTRLTVT.

This clone was observed a handful of times. The chain is built from TRBV30 and TRBJ1-5, with D maybe TRBD1 (5 bases). V gave up 6 bases and J gave up 5 bases, with 14 bases separating them. The CDR3 totals 13 residues. The V gene's germline CDR1 is GTSNPN and CDR2 SVGIG (reference sequence). The CDR3 here is CACSGGLDQPQHF. The DNA for the CDR3 is TGTGCCTGCTCGGGGGGTCTGGATCAGCCCCAGCATTTT.

The chain uses TRBV5-1 and TRBJ2-7, with D tentatively TRBD1 (6 bases). The CDR3 length is 14 residues. The germline V gene has CDR1 SGHRS and CDR2 YFSETQ. V was cut by 3 bases and J by 7 bases, with 17 bases left in between. CDR3 amino acids: CASSSRRDMGEQYF. In nucleotides, the CDR3 is TGCGCCAGCAGCTCCCGTCGGGACATGGGGGAGCAGTACTTC.

V usage is TRBV7-2 and J usage is TRBJ1-1; D might be TRBD1 (5 bases). The CDR3 has 15 residues. V was cut by 1 base and J by 4 bases, with 13 bases left in between. In germline, CDR1 is SGHTA, CDR2 FQGNSA. CDR3 protein: CASSLGARVGTEAFF. The DNA of the CDR3 is TGTGCCAGCAGCTTAGGGGCCAGGGTGGGCACTGAAGCTTTCTTT.

The V call is TRBV3-1 (or the pseudogene TRBV3-2), the J call TRBJ2-3; TRBD2 aligns across 10 bases. Looked up from germline, CDR1 is LGHDT and CDR2 is YNNKEL (reference sequence). The CDR3 has 13 amino acids. V lost 6 bases and J lost 6; bases outside the gene matches: 3. CDR3 in DNA: TGTGCCAGCAGAGCGGGAGGGGGGGATACGCAGTATTTT. Translated: CASRAGGGDTQYF.

The V and J genes are TRBV19 and TRBJ2-2; 9 nucleotides agree with TRBD1. CDR1 and CDR2 from the germline V gene are LNHDA and SQIVND (reference sequence). J was trimmed by 5 bases and V by 9 bases; bases with no gene match: 4. CDR3 size: 13 residues. The DNA for the CDR3 is TGTGCCAGCGGGACAGGGTGGACCGGGGAGCTGTTTTTT. This codes for CASGTGWTGELFF. The whole variable domain, filled in from reference TRBV19 and TRBJ2-2, reads DGGITQSPKYLFRKEGQNVTLSCEQNLNHDAMYWYRQDPGQGLRLIYYSQIVNDFQKGDIAEGYSVSREKKESFPLTVTSAQKNPTAFYLCASGTGWTGELFFGEGSRLTVL.

This clone was observed a handful of times. The gene calls are TRBV6-6 and TRBJ2-3; D might be TRBD2 (6 bases). This CDR3 is built from 15 residues. Trimming shortened V by 7 bases and J by 0 bases, and 14 bases separated the two germline ends. Germline CDR1 is MNHNY and CDR2 is SVGAGI (reference sequence). CDR3 residues: CASTNRGRSTDTQYF. CDR3 in DNA: TGTGCCAGCACTAACCGAGGGAGGAGCACAGATACGCAGTATTTT.

V usage is TRBV11-3 and J usage is TRBJ1-3, with TRBD1 matching 7 bases. Germline CDR1 SGHNT, CDR2 YENEEA. CDR3 length equals 15 residues. V shed 5 bases, J shed 0 bases, and the junction held 4 bases outside the gene matches. CDR3 region: CASSPGGASGNTIYF. Written as DNA, the CDR3 is TGTGCCAGCAGCCCAGGGGGAGCCTCTGGAAACACCATATATTTT.

The V call is TRBV19, the J call TRBJ1-5; no clear D. The V end was cut by 4 bases, the J end by 0 bases, with 10 bases between. This CDR3 has 15 amino acids. Germline-derived CDR1 and CDR2 are LNHDA and SQIVND (reference sequence). The CDR3 nucleotides are TGTGCCAGTAGTACCCGGGGTCTTAGCAATCAGCCCCAGCATTTT. Translating it yields CASSTRGLSNQPQHF.

The CDR3 coding sequence is TGCGCCAGCAGCCAAGGGCGCCACAGGGGGCTGGTTAATGAAAAACTGTTTTTT. This sequence encodes CASSQGRHRGLVNEKLFF. This chain uses TRBV4-1 with TRBJ1-4; 9 bases line up with TRBD1. Losses at the gene ends were 1 base for V and 4 bases for J; bases not matched to a gene: 10. The CDR3 runs 18 residues. CDR1 and CDR2 (germline): MGHRA, YSYEKL.

V usage is TRBV7-8 and J usage is TRBJ2-7; TRBD1 matches 8 bases. This CDR3 comprises 15 residues. Germline V gene sequence: CDR1 SGHVS, CDR2 FQNEAQ. V was pared by 5 bases and J by 4 bases, with 10 bases of the junction left unmatched. The CDR3 region is CASSRSRQGAYEQYF. CDR3 DNA sequence: TGTGCCAGCAGCCGCTCCCGCCAGGGGGCGTACGAGCAGTACTTC.

CDR3 DNA: TGTGCCAGCGGCGAGGGGGACAGGGGATTGGAGACCCAGTACTTC. Its translation is CASGEGDRGLETQYF. This chain links TRBV28 with TRBJ2-5; 10 positions match TRBD1. Germline loops: CDR1 MDHEN, CDR2 SYDVKM. V lost 8 bases and J lost 5; bases outside the gene matches: 11. The CDR3 sequence is 15 residues long.

The chain is built from TRBV6-1 and TRBJ1-2, with 7 nucleotides matching TRBD1. The germline gives CDR1 MNHNS, CDR2 SASEGT. Germline trimming cut 2 bases from V and 0 bases from J; bases unmatched to any gene: 9. There are 17 residues in the CDR3. Written as DNA, the CDR3 is TGTGCCAGCAGTGAAAGGGGGCTGATGCTAGCTAACTATGGCTACACCTTC. Its translation is CASSERGLMLANYGYTF.

The chain employs TRBV30 and TRBJ2-7; TRBD2 matches at 15 bases. Trimming removed 5 bases from V and 5 bases from J; junction bases left unmatched: 16. This CDR3 contains 18 residues. The V gene's germline CDR1 is GTSNPN and CDR2 SVGIG (reference sequence). CDR3 sequence: CAWFRPGLAGGPGHEQYF. The CDR3, as DNA: TGTGCCTGGTTCCGACCCGGACTAGCGGGAGGGCCGGGCCACGAGCAGTACTTC.